What follows are 13 T cell receptor beta chains derived from one specimen sequenced in a study of T cell responses to AZD1222 COVID-19 vaccine. The method was immunoSEQ multiplex PCR; TCRdb's version includes in-frame clones alone and lacks a portion of them. The table includes around 100,000 clones, around 87% detected once. This specimen consisted of peripheral blood, obtained on day 0 of MenACWY control vaccination. The receptor source for this set is an adult in good health.

The chain employs TRBV5-1 and TRBJ1-1, with D hard to call. The V gene lost 4 bases and the J gene lost 0 bases, with 13 bases spanning the gap. Germline-derived CDR1 and CDR2 are SGHRS and YFSETQ. CDR3 length equals 15 residues. The CDR3 here is CASSLLSPMNTEAFF. The CDR3 bases are TGCGCCAGCAGCCTCCTTTCTCCAATGAACACTGAAGCTTTCTTT.

The chain combines TRBV28 with TRBJ2-3, with 10 bases identical to TRBD2. The CDR3 runs to 22 residues. Unmatched junction bases numbered 21, after V lost 3 bases and J lost 0 bases. Germline V gene data show CDR1 as MDHEN and CDR2 as SYDVKM. CDR3 protein: CASSFSLQREGPEKGSTDTQYF. Here the CDR3 DNA reads TGTGCCAGCAGTTTCAGTCTCCAGCGGGAGGGCCCGGAAAAAGGTAGCACAGATACGCAGTATTTT.

CDR3 sequence reads: CASSSLGAGAREKLFF. The CDR3 DNA reads TGTGCCAGCAGCTCCCTCGGCGCGGGGGCGCGGGAAAAACTGTTTTTT. This chain joins TRBV9 and TRBJ1-4; tentatively, D is TRBD1 (6 bases). V lost 4 bases and J 8 bases, leaving 21 bases between the germline ends. This CDR3 region has 16 residues. Germline CDR1 reads SGDLS; CDR2 reads YYNGEE. Filled out from reference TRBV9 and TRBJ1-4, the complete variable domain reads DSGVTQTPKHLITATGQRVTLRCSPRSGDLSVYWYQQSLDQGLQFLIQYYNGEERAKGNILERFSAQQFPDLHSELNLSSLELGDSALYFCASSSLGAGAREKLFFGSGTQLSVL.

As regards this clone: The same CDR3 is also encoded by other DNA sequences in this sample. J is TRBJ2-3 and V is TRBV4-2; 7 nucleotides match TRBD2. After removal of 0 bases from V and 3 bases from J, the junction contained 3 bases not matched to a gene. The CDR3 totals 15 residues. Germline values: CDR1 LGHNA, CDR2 YNFKEQ. CDR3 coding DNA: TGTGCCAGCAGCCAAGATTTCGGGGGGACAGATACGCAGTATTTT. Amino acid sequence: CASSQDFGGTDTQYF.

This sequence joins TRBV19 and TRBJ1-4, with 7 bases lining up with TRBD1. The germline V gene encodes CDR1 LNHDA and CDR2 SQIVND (reference sequence). The CDR3 length is 18 residues. J was trimmed by 8 bases and V by 3 bases; bases with no gene match: 18. DNA for the CDR3: TGTGCCAGTAGTATTGCCCCTACGGACACCAGACAGGGCGAAAAACTGTTTTTT. Translating it yields CASSIAPTDTRQGEKLFF.

The table lists this clone with a count of one. J is TRBJ1-4 and V is TRBV29-1; a possible D gene is TRBD1 (5 bases). Germline V gives CDR1 SQVTM, CDR2 ANQGSEA. The ends were cut back, 4 bases at V and 2 bases at J, with 8 bases in the middle. This CDR3 has 13 residues. CDR3 DNA sequence: TGCAGCGTTGCAGGGTTCACTAATGAAAAACTGTTTTTT. Translating gives CSVAGFTNEKLFF.

The chain carries TRBV19 and TRBJ1-5, with D tentatively TRBD1 (5 bases). The CDR3 totals 17 residues. Germline values: CDR1 LNHDA, CDR2 SQIVND (reference sequence). Trimming stripped 1 base from V and 0 bases from J, with 13 bases between. The CDR3 spells CASSIGRGRNSNQPQHF. CDR3 DNA sequence: TGTGCCAGTAGTATAGGGAGGGGCAGGAATAGCAATCAGCCCCAGCATTTT.

In its sample, this clone was seen once. The V call is TRBV6-2 or TRBV6-3, the J call TRBJ2-1; TRBD2 agrees at 8 bases. V lost 6 bases to trimming and J lost 0 bases; unmatched junction nucleotides: 4. Germline V gives CDR1 MNHEY, CDR2 SVGEGT. The CDR3 length is 15 residues. As DNA, the CDR3 is TGTGCCAGCAGCGAGCGGGAGAGCTCCTACAATGAGCAGTTCTTC. It specifies CASSERESSYNEQFF.

The V and J genes are TRBV9 and TRBJ2-7; possible D gene TRBD2, 7 bases. Trimming shortened V by 0 bases and J by 6 bases, and 16 bases separated the two germline ends. Germline lookup yields CDR1 SGDLS and CDR2 YYNGEE. CDR3 length: 15 residues. CDR3 DNA sequence: TGTGCCAGCAGCGTAGAGGGGGGGGTCCCCTCCGAGCAGTACTTC. This codes for CASSVEGGVPSEQYF.

The chain joins TRBV6-5 to TRBJ1-3; 7 nucleotides agree with TRBD1. CDR3 length: 12 residues. The V gene's germline CDR1 is MNHEY and CDR2 SVGAGI. J lost 3 bases, V lost 9 bases, and 2 bases had no gene match. The CDR3 nucleotides read TGTGCCAGTTGGACAGGTGGAAACACCATATATTTT. This encodes CASWTGGNTIYF.

The J gene is TRBJ1-5, the V gene TRBV19; D gene uncertain. Per germline, CDR1 LNHDA and CDR2 SQIVND (reference sequence). The germline V and J ends were trimmed by 3 bases and 1 base, with 7 bases remaining between them. This CDR3 contains 14 residues. The CDR3 DNA reads as TGTGCCAGTAGTATTGGACGGAGCAATCAGCCCCAGCATTTT. Translated: CASSIGRSNQPQHF.

The rearrangement joins TRBV5-4 to TRBJ2-3, with D perhaps matching TRBD2 (6 bases). Germline CDR1 and CDR2: SGHNT and YYREEE (reference sequence). CDR3 length equals 15 residues. Deletions cut 1 base from V and 9 bases from J, with 18 bases between. The CDR3 DNA reads TGTGCCAGCAGCTTGTACGCAATCGGGGGTAGGACGCAGTATTTT. The encoded protein is CASSLYAIGGRTQYF.

The chain joins TRBV19 to TRBJ1-1, with D perhaps matching TRBD1 (5 bases). CDR3 length: 15 residues. The ends were cut back, 4 bases at V and 4 bases at J, with 16 bases in the middle. CDR1 is LNHDA, CDR2 SQIVND, per germline (reference sequence). The CDR3 DNA reads TGTGCCAGTAGTAATTGGGGGATCAGCTCCACTGAAGCTTTCTTT. This encodes CASSNWGISSTEAFF.